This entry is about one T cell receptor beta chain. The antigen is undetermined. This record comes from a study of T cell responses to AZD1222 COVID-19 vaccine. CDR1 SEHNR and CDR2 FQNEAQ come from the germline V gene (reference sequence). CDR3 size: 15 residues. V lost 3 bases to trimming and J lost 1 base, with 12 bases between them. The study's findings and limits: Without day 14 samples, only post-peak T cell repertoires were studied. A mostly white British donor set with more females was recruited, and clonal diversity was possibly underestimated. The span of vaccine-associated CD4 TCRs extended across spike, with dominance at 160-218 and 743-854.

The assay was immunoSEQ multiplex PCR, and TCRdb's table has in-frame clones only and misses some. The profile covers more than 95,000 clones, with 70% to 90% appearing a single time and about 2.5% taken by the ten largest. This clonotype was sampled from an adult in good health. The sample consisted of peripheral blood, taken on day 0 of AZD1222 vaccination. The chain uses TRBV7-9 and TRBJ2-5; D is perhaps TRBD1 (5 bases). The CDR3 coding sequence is TGTGCCAGCAGCTTGCTAACGGACACCCAAGAGACCCAGTACTTC. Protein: CASSLLTDTQETQYF. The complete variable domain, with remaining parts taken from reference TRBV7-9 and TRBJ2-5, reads DTGVSQNPRHKITKRGQNVTFRCDPISEHNRLYWYRQTLGQGPEFLTYFQNEAQLEKSRLLSDRFSAERPKGSFSTLEIQRTEQGDSAMYLCASSLLTDTQETQYFGPGTRLLVL.